These 32 T cell receptor beta chains share one sample of origin, sequenced in a study of blood T cell repertoires in COVID-19. This table comes from immunoSEQ multiplex PCR, and its TCRdb copy is limited to in-frame clones, with some not included. The sample consists of approximately 69,000 clones, 82% of them appearing once. Material: peripheral blood. These receptors came from an elderly woman with acute or convalescent COVID-19.

This chain links TRBV2 with TRBJ2-3, with 13 bases lining up with TRBD2. The junction had 9 bases not matched to a gene; V was cut back by 6 bases and J by 3 bases. The CDR3 covers 17 residues. Germline CDR1 is SNHLY and CDR2 is FYNNEI. CDR3 nucleotides: TGTGCCAGCAGGCTAACCGGGACTAGCGGGAAAACAGATACGCAGTATTTT. Amino acid sequence: CASRLTGTSGKTDTQYF.

The rearrangement uses TRBV18 and TRBJ2-7, with D maybe TRBD1 (5 bases). V was shortened by 0 bases and J by 6 bases, with 15 bases between the two germline ends. The CDR3 length is 15 residues. Germline V gene lookup returns CDR1 KGHSH and CDR2 LQKENI. CDR3 DNA sequence: TGTGCCAGCTCACCACCGAGTAGGGGTGGACGCGAGCAGTACTTC. Protein product: CASSPPSRGGREQYF.

The V and J genes are TRBV7-8 and TRBJ2-7; possibly TRBD2 for D (5 bases). The CDR3 has 11 amino acids. Germline assignment: CDR1 SGHVS and CDR2 FQNEAQ. The germline V and J ends were trimmed by 6 bases and 7 bases, with 10 bases remaining between them. DNA for the CDR3: TGTGCCAGCAGGGCTAGAGGGGAGCAGTACTTC. Translating it yields CASRARGEQYF.

This chain connects TRBV7-6 to TRBJ1-1, with 8 bases that match TRBD1. The CDR3 contains 15 residues. V lost 4 bases and J lost 1; bases outside the gene matches: 5. Germline values: CDR1 SGHVS, CDR2 FNYEAQ. In DNA, the CDR3 is TGTGCCAGCAGCTCCCGGACAGGGCAGAACACTGAAGCTTTCTTT. It is translated as CASSSRTGQNTEAFF.

The chain combines TRBV7-6 with TRBJ2-3, with 12 bases aligning to TRBD2. Germline CDR1 and CDR2: SGHVS and FNYEAQ. The CDR3 consists of 16 residues. The junction had 8 bases not matched to a gene; V was cut back by 5 bases and J by 5 bases. The CDR3 region has the DNA TGTGCCAGCAGCGCACCTAGCGGGAGGGTCCAAGATACGCAGTATTTT. It codes for CASSAPSGRVQDTQYF. Full variable domain (outside the CDR3, taken from reference TRBV7-6 and TRBJ2-3): GAGVSQSPRYKVTKRGQDVALRCDPISGHVSLYWYRQALGQGPEFLTYFNYEAQQDKSGLPNDRFSAERPEGSISTLTIQRTEQRDSAMYRCASSAPSGRVQDTQYFGPGTRLTVL.

V is TRBV5-6 and J is TRBJ1-1; D call uncertain. The CDR3 length is 11 residues. V was trimmed by 1 base and J by 10 bases, leaving 8 bases between them. CDR1 is SGHDT and CDR2 is YYEEEE in the germline V gene. CDR3: CASSLNNRAFF. The CDR3 nucleotides are TGTGCCAGCAGCTTGAACAACAGAGCTTTCTTT. The complete variable domain, with remaining parts taken from reference TRBV5-6 and TRBJ1-1, reads DAGVTQSPTHLIKTRGQQVTLRCSPKSGHDTVSWYQQALGQGPQFIFQYYEEEERQRGNFPDRFSGHQFPNYSSELNVNALLLGDSALYLCASSLNNRAFFGQGTRLTVV.

This clone was detected only once. The chain joins TRBV9 to TRBJ2-5, with D hard to call. This CDR3 spans 12 amino acids. Trimming pared 0 bases from V and 5 bases from J, leaving 5 bases between. The germline gives CDR1 SGDLS, CDR2 YYNGEE. In nucleotides, the CDR3 is TGTGCCAGCAGCGTAGGTGAGGAGACCCAGTACTTC. This translates into CASSVGEETQYF.

The gene calls are TRBV3-1 (or the pseudogene TRBV3-2) and TRBJ2-5; D is possibly TRBD1 (6 bases). The germline V and J ends were trimmed by 3 bases and 5 bases, with 25 bases remaining between them. The CDR3 sequence is 18 residues long. From germline, CDR1 is LGHDT and CDR2 YNNKEL (reference sequence). CDR3 DNA: TGTGCCAGCAGCCACTCGGCCGCGCAGGGGAGAAGGGTGGAGACCCAGTACTTC. It yields the protein CASSHSAAQGRRVETQYF.

This chain connects TRBV7-9 to TRBJ1-1; D gene ambiguous. Trimming took off 1 base at V and 5 bases at J, with 11 bases between the two ends. Germline CDR1 SEHNR, CDR2 FQNEAQ (reference sequence). The CDR3 consists of 14 residues. CDR3 amino acids: CASSLGGGRTEAFF. CDR3 in DNA: TGTGCCAGCAGCTTAGGCGGTGGTAGGACTGAAGCTTTCTTT.

The chain carries TRBV5-1 and TRBJ2-7; 9 positions match TRBD2. This CDR3 comprises 15 residues. V lost 0 bases and J lost 5; bases outside the gene matches: 6. Germline CDR1 and CDR2: SGHRS and YFSETQ. The CDR3 DNA reads TGCGCCAGCAGCTTGGTGGCTAGCGGGATCAACGAGCAGTACTTC. Encoded protein: CASSLVASGINEQYF.

J is TRBJ2-7 and V is TRBV10-3; a possible D gene is TRBD2 (5 bases). V was trimmed by 6 bases and J by 2 bases, leaving 11 bases between them. CDR1 is ENHRY and CDR2 is SYGVKD in the germline V gene. The CDR3 spans 13 residues. The CDR3 is CAISGSGPYEQYF. In nucleotides, the CDR3 is TGTGCCATCAGCGGCAGCGGTCCCTACGAGCAGTACTTC.

The chain joins TRBV19 to TRBJ1-5; a weak D match, TRBD1 (5 bases). The V gene lost 7 bases and the J gene lost 0 bases, with 10 bases spanning the gap. Germline lookup yields CDR1 LNHDA and CDR2 SQIVND (reference sequence). This CDR3 region has 14 residues. The CDR3 nucleotides read TGTGCCAGTAATCCGACAGTTAGCAATCAGCCCCAGCATTTT. Protein sequence: CASNPTVSNQPQHF.

The chain employs TRBV4-3 and TRBJ2-2; 8 positions match TRBD2. V dropped 1 base and J dropped 5; count of bases not matched to a gene: 3. CDR1 and CDR2 from the germline V gene are LGHNA and YSLEER. The length of the CDR3 is 15 residues. The chain's CDR3 is CASSQGTSWTGELFF. DNA for the CDR3: TGCGCCAGCAGCCAAGGGACTAGCTGGACCGGGGAGCTGTTTTTT.

V is TRBV27 and J is TRBJ1-4; 9 bases align to TRBD1. J gave up 8 bases and V 4 bases, and 11 bases lay outside the gene matches. Germline V gene data show CDR1 as MNHEY and CDR2 as SMNVEV (reference sequence). The length of the CDR3 is 16 residues. This CDR3 is CASSSLRGQGGEKLFF. The CDR3 coding sequence is TGTGCCAGCAGTTCCCTACGGGGACAGGGTGGGGAAAAACTGTTTTTT.

DNA for the CDR3: TGCGCCAGCAGCAAGGGACAGGGGGCGCACTCGGTGTACTTC. It translates to CASSKGQGAHSVYF. The J gene is TRBJ2-7, the V gene TRBV5-1; TRBD1 matches at 12 bases. Germline V CDR1 and CDR2: SGHRS, YFSETQ. The CDR3 runs 14 residues. The ends lost 4 bases at V and 12 bases at J; junction bases unmatched: 11.

The chain recombines TRBV24-1 with TRBJ1-5; tentative D call: TRBD1 (5 bases). The length of the CDR3 is 12 residues. The ends were cut back, 7 bases at V and 2 bases at J, with 5 bases in the middle. Per the germline V gene, CDR1 is KGHDR and CDR2 is SFDVKD. The CDR3 loop reads CATSRGNQPQHF. CDR3 DNA: TGTGCCACCAGCAGGGGCAATCAGCCCCAGCATTTT.

This rearrangement joins TRBV6-5 to TRBJ1-5; D gene ambiguous. CDR1 MNHEY and CDR2 SVGAGI come from the germline V gene. V was pared by 0 bases and J by 2 bases, with 5 bases between. CDR3 size: 14 residues. The CDR3 region is CASSYSRGNQPQHF. The CDR3 DNA is TGTGCCAGCAGTTACTCTCGGGGCAATCAGCCCCAGCATTTT.

At least ten counts were recorded for this clone. The chain couples TRBV20-1 to TRBJ1-2; D is unresolved. The CDR3 loop spans 10 amino acids. Trimming took off 5 bases at V and 4 bases at J, with 5 bases between the two ends. CDR1 and CDR2 from the germline V gene are DFQATT and SNEGSKA (reference sequence). The CDR3 protein is CSAPIYGYTF. CDR3 nucleotides: TGCAGTGCTCCTATCTATGGCTACACCTTC.

The chain employs TRBV19 and TRBJ2-7; TRBD1 might be the D (6 bases). Trimming removed 8 bases from V and 2 bases from J, with 16 bases in between. The germline V gene has CDR1 LNHDA and CDR2 SQIVND (reference sequence). This CDR3 contains 14 residues. The CDR3: CASRPATGTYEQYF. CDR3 DNA sequence: TGTGCCAGTCGCCCCGCCACAGGGACCTACGAGCAGTACTTC.

This rearrangement joins TRBV5-1 to TRBJ1-1; TRBD1 matches 7 bases. The CDR3 runs to 15 residues. Germline V lookup: CDR1 SGHRS, CDR2 YFSETQ. V dropped 4 bases and J dropped 1; count of bases not matched to a gene: 7. The CDR3 nucleotides read TGCGCCAGCAGCCCGGAGGGGGCCAGGAACACTGAAGCTTTCTTT. Its protein product is CASSPEGARNTEAFF.

This clone occurred a few times. For the CDR3, the DNA is TGTGCCAGCAGCGCCTGGACAGGGACCGGGGAGCTGTTTTTT. The encoded protein is CASSAWTGTGELFF. The rearrangement links TRBV27 to TRBJ2-2, with 8 bases aligning to TRBD1. V gave up 6 bases and J gave up 5 bases; unmatched junction bases: 5. The CDR3 contains 14 residues. CDR1 and CDR2 (germline): MNHEY, SMNVEV (reference sequence).

V is TRBV4-2 and J is TRBJ2-7, with 8 positions matching TRBD2. This CDR3 is 22 amino acids long. Per germline, CDR1 LGHNA and CDR2 YNFKEQ. Unmatched junction bases numbered 27, after V lost 2 bases and J lost 3 bases. The CDR3: CASSQHPPTGLWRAGDVYEQYF. For the CDR3, the DNA is TGTGCCAGCAGCCAACACCCTCCGACAGGTTTGTGGAGAGCGGGAGATGTCTACGAGCAGTACTTC.

The genes are TRBV29-1 and TRBJ2-2, with D perhaps matching TRBD2 (6 bases). Looked up from germline, CDR1 is SQVTM and CDR2 is ANQGSEA. This CDR3 has 12 amino acids. In DNA, the CDR3 is TGCGCCACTCGATGGGGGGTCGGGGAGCTGTTTTTT. This codes for CATRWGVGELFF.

V gene TRBV5-1 combines with J gene TRBJ1-4, with 8 bases fitting TRBD1. The CDR3 is 15 amino acids. V lost 4 bases, J lost 3 bases, and 5 bases stayed unmatched. Germline lookup yields CDR1 SGHRS and CDR2 YFSETQ. The CDR3 sequence: CASSPDRVPNEKLFF. CDR3 sequence (DNA): TGCGCCAGCAGCCCGGACAGGGTCCCTAATGAAAAACTGTTTTTT.

Here the CDR3 reads CASSLYRANEQFF. DNA of the CDR3: TGTGCCAGCAGTTTATACAGGGCCAATGAGCAGTTCTTC. The chain uses TRBV27 and TRBJ2-1; a weak D match, TRBD1 (6 bases). With 1 base removed from V and 6 bases from J, the gap between germline ends came to 7 bases. Germline V gene sequence: CDR1 MNHEY, CDR2 SMNVEV (reference sequence). The CDR3 extends over 13 amino acids.

This chain connects TRBV3-1 (or the pseudogene TRBV3-2) to TRBJ2-1, with D possibly being TRBD2 (6 bases). The CDR3 totals 18 residues. V gave up 2 bases and J gave up 4 bases, with 21 bases separating them. Germline CDR1 reads LGHDT; CDR2 reads YNNKEL (reference sequence). The CDR3 sequence: CASSQPPVSGEWYNEQFF. In nucleotides, the CDR3 is TGTGCCAGCAGCCAACCCCCCGTTTCGGGGGAGTGGTACAATGAGCAGTTCTTC.

CDR3 residues: CASSLGAGADTQYF. CDR3 sequence (DNA): TGTGCCAGCAGCTTGGGAGCGGGAGCAGATACGCAGTATTTT. The chain is built from TRBV7-9 and TRBJ2-3, with 8 bases that match TRBD2. Per germline, CDR1 SEHNR and CDR2 FQNEAQ (reference sequence). CDR3 length: 14 amino acids. With V trimmed by 3 bases and J by 4 bases, 3 bases remained unmatched.

The chain links TRBV7-6 to TRBJ2-3, with a possible D match to TRBD2 (5 bases). Germline V lookup: CDR1 SGHVS, CDR2 FNYEAQ. The CDR3 sequence is 15 residues long. Trimming took 3 bases from V and 2 from J, leaving 12 bases between them. The CDR3 sequence: CASSFEDFNTDTQYF. The CDR3, as DNA: TGTGCCAGCAGCTTTGAGGACTTCAACACAGATACGCAGTATTTT.

V and J are TRBV4-1 and TRBJ2-7; TRBD2 matches 10 bases. V was clipped by 1 base and J by 0 bases; unmatched bases: 3. The CDR3 is made up of 16 amino acids. Germline lookup yields CDR1 MGHRA and CDR2 YSYEKL. The CDR3 region is CASSQGTSGGSYEQYF. The CDR3, as DNA: TGCGCCAGCAGCCAAGGGACTAGCGGAGGCTCCTACGAGCAGTACTTC.

The chain is built from TRBV5-1 and TRBJ2-3; 7 bases line up with TRBD2. The CDR3 has 15 amino acids. Trimming cost V 0 bases and J 4 bases; bases outside gene matches: 5. Looked up from germline, CDR1 is SGHRS and CDR2 is YFSETQ. Here the CDR3 reads CASSLEGTNSDTQYF. The CDR3 DNA reads as TGCGCCAGCAGCTTGGAGGGGACTAACTCAGATACGCAGTATTTT.

The chain recombines TRBV4-3 with TRBJ1-2; 8 nucleotides line up with TRBD1. Germline CDR1 is LGHNA and CDR2 is YSLEER. The CDR3 is 15 residues long. Trimming at V came to 0 bases and at J to 4 bases, leaving 4 bases not matched to a gene. The CDR3 spells CASSQDPTGAYGYTF. DNA of the CDR3: TGCGCCAGCAGCCAAGATCCGACAGGGGCCTATGGCTACACCTTC.

This sequence joins TRBV2 and TRBJ2-7, with 8 positions matching TRBD1. The CDR3 has 14 amino acids. V was clipped by 6 bases and J by 7 bases; unmatched bases: 11. Germline V CDR1 and CDR2: SNHLY, FYNNEI. CDR3 in DNA: TGTGCCAGCAGGGGAACAGGGGGGACGGGGGAGCAGTACTTC. Its translation is CASRGTGGTGEQYF.